Ten or more counts support the clone carrying this T cell receptor beta chain. The sample originates from a study of read filtering for tumor transcriptome and immune sequencing. From 300 to 400 ng of RNA, a library with molecular barcoded alpha/delta and beta/gamma adaptors was made. TCRdb reprocessed the reads with MiXCR, giving one entry per CDR3 protein. The sample consists of tens of thousands of distinct CDR3 sequences, about 12% of them appearing once. Per germline, CDR1 MNHEY and CDR2 SVGAGI. Trimming removed 6 bases from V and 2 bases from J; junction bases left unmatched: 6. The CDR3 has 15 amino acids.

The clonotype was recovered from a donor aged 40 or over with multiple myeloma. Input material: a population of CD138-negative cells sorted from bone marrow. This rearrangement joins TRBV6-5 to TRBJ2-3, with 9 positions matching TRBD2. The CDR3 here is CASRILAGNTDTQYF. The CDR3 nucleotides are TGTGCCAGCAGAATCCTAGCGGGAAACACAGATACGCAGTATTTT.